This T cell receptor (beta chain) was profiled in a study of OX40 agonist ivuxolimab in advanced cancers. On the study more broadly: Patients were given ivuxolimab, an antibody that agonizes OX40 (CD134). Study outcomes and limitations: No antigen was identified for the clonally expanded peripheral T cells.

About this clone itself: What it binds is not known.

Assay used: immunoSEQ multiplex PCR; TCRdb lists only in-frame clones, some missing. This table holds 90,000 to 130,000 clones, around 93% found once. Sampling of blood occurred at baseline, cycle 4 day 1, and cycle 7 day 1. Sequencing was performed on CD4+ or CD8+ T cells sorted from blood, taken in a trial of the OX40 agonist ivuxolimab. This receptor was obtained from an adult with an advanced solid tumor such as melanoma, head and neck, liver or kidney cancer.

CDR3 protein: CASSVDPDEQFF. The CDR3 region has the DNA TGTGCCAGCAGCGTAGATCCCGATGAGCAGTTCTTC. J is TRBJ2-1 and V is TRBV9; no reliable D call. Germline V gene sequence: CDR1 SGDLS, CDR2 YYNGEE. The length of the CDR3 is 12 residues. Between the trimmed V and J ends, which lost 0 bases and 8 bases, there was a span of 6 bases.